This T cell receptor (beta chain) was observed in a study of control samples from healthy donors and cancer patients. This table comes from immunoSEQ multiplex PCR, and its TCRdb copy is limited to in-frame clones, with some not included. The data hold about 150,000 clones, with about 94% observed a single time. The CDR3 is 18 amino acids. Per the germline V gene, CDR1 is SGHVS and CDR2 is FQNEAQ. Trimming at V came to 5 bases and at J to 1 base, leaving 14 bases not matched to a gene. The sample taken for sequencing was blood. V is TRBV7-8 and J is TRBJ2-3, with 8 bases lining up with TRBD2. The clonotype was recovered from a woman aged 25 to 45 in good health. CDR3 nucleotide sequence: TGTGCCAGCAGCCCCCGGGAGGCGCGGGAGGCCGGCACAGATACGCAGTATTTT. Protein sequence: CASSPREAREAGTDTQYF.